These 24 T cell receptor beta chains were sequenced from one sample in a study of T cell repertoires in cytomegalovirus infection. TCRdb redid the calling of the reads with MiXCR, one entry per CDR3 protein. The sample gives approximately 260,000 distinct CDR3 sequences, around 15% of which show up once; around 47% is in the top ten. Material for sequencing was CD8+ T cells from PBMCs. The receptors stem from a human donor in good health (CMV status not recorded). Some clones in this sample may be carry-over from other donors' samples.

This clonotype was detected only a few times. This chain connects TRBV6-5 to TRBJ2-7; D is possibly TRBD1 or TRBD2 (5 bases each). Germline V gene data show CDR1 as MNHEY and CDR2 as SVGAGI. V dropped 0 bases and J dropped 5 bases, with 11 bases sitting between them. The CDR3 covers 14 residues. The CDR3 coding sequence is TGTGCCAGCAGTTACTCGGCAGGGACCGACGAGCAGTACTTC. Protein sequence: CASSYSAGTDEQYF.

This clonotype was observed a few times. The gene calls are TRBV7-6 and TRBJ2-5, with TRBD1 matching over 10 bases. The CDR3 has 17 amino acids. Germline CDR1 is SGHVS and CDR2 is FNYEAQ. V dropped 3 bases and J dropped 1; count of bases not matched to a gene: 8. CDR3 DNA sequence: TGTGCCAGCAGCTTCTCATGGACAGGGGGGATCCAAGAGACCCAGTACTTC. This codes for CASSFSWTGGIQETQYF.

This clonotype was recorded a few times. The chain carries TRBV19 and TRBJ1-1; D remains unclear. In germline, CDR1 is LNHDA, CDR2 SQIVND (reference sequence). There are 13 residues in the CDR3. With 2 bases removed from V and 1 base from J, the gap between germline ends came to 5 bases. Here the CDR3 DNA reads TGTGCCAGTAGTATACTAGGGAACACTGAAGCTTTCTTT. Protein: CASSILGNTEAFF.

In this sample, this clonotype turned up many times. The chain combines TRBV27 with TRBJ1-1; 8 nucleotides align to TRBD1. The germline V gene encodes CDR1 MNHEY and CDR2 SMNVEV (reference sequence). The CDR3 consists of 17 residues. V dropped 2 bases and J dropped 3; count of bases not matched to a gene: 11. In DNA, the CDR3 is TGTGCCAGCAGTTTACTCTCGACAGGGGTCAGGCACACTGAAGCTTTCTTT. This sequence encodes CASSLLSTGVRHTEAFF.

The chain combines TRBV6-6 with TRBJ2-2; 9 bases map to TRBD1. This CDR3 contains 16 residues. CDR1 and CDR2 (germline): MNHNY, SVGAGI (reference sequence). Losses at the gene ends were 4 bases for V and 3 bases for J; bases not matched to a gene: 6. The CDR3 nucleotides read TGTGCCAGCAGTTCCGCCGGGACAGGGTACACCGGGGAGCTGTTTTTT. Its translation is CASSSAGTGYTGELFF.

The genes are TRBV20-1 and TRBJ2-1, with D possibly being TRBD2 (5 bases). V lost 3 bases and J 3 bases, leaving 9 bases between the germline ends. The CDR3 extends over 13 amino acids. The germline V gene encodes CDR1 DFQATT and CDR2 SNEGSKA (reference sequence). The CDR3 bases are TGCAGTGCTAGTGACGGGGTCTACAATGAGCAGTTCTTC. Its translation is CSASDGVYNEQFF.

The CDR3 protein is CASSLIGPGGTGELFF. For the CDR3, the DNA is TGTGCCAGCAGTTTAATTGGACCAGGGGGCACCGGGGAGCTGTTTTTT. The chain recombines TRBV27 with TRBJ2-2; the match to TRBD1 covers 7 bases. The CDR3 has 16 residues. With V trimmed by 2 bases and J by 4 bases, 7 bases remained unmatched. Germline V lookup: CDR1 MNHEY, CDR2 SMNVEV (reference sequence).

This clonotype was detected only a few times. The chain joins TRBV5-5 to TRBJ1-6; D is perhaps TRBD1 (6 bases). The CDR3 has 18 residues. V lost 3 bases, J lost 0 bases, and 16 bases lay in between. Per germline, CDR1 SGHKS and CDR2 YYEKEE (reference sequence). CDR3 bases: TGTGCCAGCAGCTCACCCACAGGGCAGAGCTCCTATAATTCACCCCTCCACTTT. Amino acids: CASSSPTGQSSYNSPLHF.

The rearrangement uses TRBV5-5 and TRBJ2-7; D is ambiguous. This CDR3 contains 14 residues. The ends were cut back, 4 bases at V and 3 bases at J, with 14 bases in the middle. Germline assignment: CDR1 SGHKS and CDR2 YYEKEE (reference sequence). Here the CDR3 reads CASSPRWGNYEQYF. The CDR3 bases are TGTGCCAGCAGCCCCCGCTGGGGAAACTACGAGCAGTACTTC.

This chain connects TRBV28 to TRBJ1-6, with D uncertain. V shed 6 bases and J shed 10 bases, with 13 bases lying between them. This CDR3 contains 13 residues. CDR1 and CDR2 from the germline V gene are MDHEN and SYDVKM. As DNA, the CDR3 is TGTGCCAGCAGCCCCCCTTCGGGGTCACCCCTCCACTTT. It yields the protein CASSPPSGSPLHF.

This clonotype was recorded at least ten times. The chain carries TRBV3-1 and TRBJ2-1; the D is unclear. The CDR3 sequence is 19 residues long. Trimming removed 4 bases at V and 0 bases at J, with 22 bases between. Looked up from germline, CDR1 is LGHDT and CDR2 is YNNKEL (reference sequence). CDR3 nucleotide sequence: TGTGCCAGCAGCCTACCGTCTACGCTAGGGTATAGCTCCTACAATGAGCAGTTCTTC. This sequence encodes CASSLPSTLGYSSYNEQFF.

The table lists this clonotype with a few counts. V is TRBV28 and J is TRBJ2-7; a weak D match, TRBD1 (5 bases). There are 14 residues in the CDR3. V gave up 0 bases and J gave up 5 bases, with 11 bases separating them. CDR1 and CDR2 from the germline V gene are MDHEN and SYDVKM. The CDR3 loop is CASSLWQGADEQYF. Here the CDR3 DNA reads TGTGCCAGCAGTTTATGGCAAGGGGCCGACGAGCAGTACTTC.

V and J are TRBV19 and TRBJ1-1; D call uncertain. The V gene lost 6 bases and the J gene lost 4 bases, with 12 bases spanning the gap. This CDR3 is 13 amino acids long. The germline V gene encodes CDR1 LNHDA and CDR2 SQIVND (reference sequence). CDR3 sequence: CASRMDGFTEAFF. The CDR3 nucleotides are TGTGCCAGTAGGATGGACGGATTCACTGAAGCTTTCTTT.

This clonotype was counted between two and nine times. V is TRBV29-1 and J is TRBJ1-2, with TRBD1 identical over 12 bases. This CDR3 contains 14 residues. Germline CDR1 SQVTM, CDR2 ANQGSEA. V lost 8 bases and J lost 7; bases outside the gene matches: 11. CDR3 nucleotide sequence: TGCAGCTCCTGGGAGGGGACAGGGGGCTTTGGCTACACCTTC. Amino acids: CSSWEGTGGFGYTF. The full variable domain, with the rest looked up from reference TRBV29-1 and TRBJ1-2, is SAVISQKPSRDICQRGTSLTIQCQVDSQVTMMFWYRQQPGQSLTLIATANQGSEATYESGFVIDKFPISRPNLTFSTLTVSNMSPEDSSIYLCSSWEGTGGFGYTFGSGTRLTVV.

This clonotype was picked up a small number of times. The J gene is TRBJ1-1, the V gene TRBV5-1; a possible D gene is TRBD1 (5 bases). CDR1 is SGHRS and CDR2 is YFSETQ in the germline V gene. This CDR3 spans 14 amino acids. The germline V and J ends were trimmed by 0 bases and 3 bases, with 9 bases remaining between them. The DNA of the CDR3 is TGCGCCAGCAGCTTGGGACAGCAGGACACTGAAGCTTTCTTT. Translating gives CASSLGQQDTEAFF.

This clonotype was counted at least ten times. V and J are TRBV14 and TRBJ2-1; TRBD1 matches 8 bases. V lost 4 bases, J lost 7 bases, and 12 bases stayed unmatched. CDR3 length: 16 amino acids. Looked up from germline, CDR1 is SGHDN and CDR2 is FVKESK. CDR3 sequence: CASSPKGYRGKNEQFF. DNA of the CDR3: TGTGCCAGCAGCCCTAAAGGGTACAGGGGGAAAAATGAGCAGTTCTTC.

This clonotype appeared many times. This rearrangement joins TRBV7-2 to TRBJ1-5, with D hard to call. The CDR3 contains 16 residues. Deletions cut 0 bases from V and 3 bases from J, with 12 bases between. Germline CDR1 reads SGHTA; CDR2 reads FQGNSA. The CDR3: CASSLALAGSNQPQHF. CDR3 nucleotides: TGTGCCAGCAGCTTAGCCTTGGCAGGCTCCAATCAGCCCCAGCATTTT.

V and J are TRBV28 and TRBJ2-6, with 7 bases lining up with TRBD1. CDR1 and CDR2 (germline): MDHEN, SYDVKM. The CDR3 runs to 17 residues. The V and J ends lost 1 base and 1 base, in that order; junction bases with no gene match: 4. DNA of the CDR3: TGTGCCAGCAGTTTATATAGGGGGCGATCTGGGGCCAACGTCCTGACTTTC. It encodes CASSLYRGRSGANVLTF.

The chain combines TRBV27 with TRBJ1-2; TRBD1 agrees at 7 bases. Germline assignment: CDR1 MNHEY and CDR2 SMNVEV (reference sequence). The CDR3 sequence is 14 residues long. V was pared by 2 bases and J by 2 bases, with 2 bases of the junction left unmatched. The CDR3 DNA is TGTGCCAGCAGTTTACAGGGGGTGAACTATGGCTACACCTTC. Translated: CASSLQGVNYGYTF.

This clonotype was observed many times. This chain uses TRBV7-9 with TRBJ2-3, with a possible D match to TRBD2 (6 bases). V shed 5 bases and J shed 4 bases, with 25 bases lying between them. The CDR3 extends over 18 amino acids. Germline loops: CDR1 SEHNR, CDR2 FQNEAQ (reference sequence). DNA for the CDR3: TGTGCCAGCAGCCCATCTTTCGGTCGCGGGGCGGGTGCAGATACGCAGTATTTT. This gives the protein CASSPSFGRGAGADTQYF.

The CDR3 reads CASSLVGGTYNSPLHF. CDR3 coding DNA: TGTGCCAGCAGTTTGGTAGGGGGTACCTATAATTCACCCCTCCACTTT. This chain joins TRBV27 and TRBJ1-6; D possibly corresponds to TRBD1 (6 bases). CDR1 is MNHEY and CDR2 is SMNVEV in the germline V gene (reference sequence). CDR3 length: 16 amino acids. The V and J ends lost 3 bases and 2 bases respectively, with 11 bases between them.

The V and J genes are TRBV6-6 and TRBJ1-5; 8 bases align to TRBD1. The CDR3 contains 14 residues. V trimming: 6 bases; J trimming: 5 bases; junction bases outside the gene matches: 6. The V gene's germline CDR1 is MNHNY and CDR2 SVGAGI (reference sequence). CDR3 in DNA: TGTGCCAGCAGACCAGGGGGCGCGGATCAGCCCCAGCATTTT. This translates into CASRPGGADQPQHF.

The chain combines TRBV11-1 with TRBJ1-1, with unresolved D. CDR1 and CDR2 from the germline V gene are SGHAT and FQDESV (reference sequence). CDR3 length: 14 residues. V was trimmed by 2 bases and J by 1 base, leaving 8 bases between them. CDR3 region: CASSLLRENTEAFF. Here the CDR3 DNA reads TGTGCCAGCAGCTTACTTAGGGAGAACACTGAAGCTTTCTTT.

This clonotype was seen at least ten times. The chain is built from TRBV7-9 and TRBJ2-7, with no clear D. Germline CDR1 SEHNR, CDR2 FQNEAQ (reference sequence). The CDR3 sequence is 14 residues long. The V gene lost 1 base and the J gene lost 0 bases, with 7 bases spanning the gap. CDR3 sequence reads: CASSLGGISYEQYF. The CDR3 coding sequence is TGTGCCAGCAGCTTAGGTGGCATCTCCTACGAGCAGTACTTC.